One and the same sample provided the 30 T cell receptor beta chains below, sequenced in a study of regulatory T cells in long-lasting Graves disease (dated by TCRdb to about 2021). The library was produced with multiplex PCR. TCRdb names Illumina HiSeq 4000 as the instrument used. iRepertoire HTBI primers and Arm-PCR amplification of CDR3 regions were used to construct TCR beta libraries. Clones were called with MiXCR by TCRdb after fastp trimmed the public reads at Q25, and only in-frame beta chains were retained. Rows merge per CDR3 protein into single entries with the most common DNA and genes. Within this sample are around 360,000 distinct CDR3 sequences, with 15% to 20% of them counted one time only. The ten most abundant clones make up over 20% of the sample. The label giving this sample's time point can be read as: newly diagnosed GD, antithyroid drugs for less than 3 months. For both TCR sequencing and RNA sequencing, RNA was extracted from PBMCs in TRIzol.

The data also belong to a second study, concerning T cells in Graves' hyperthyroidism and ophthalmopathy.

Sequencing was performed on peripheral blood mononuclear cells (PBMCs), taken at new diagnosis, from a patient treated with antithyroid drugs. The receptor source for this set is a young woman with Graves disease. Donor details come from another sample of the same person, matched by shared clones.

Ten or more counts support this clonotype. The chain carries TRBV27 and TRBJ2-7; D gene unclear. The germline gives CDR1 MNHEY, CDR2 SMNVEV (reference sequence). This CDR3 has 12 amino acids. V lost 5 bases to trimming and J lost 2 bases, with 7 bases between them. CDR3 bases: TGTGCCAGCAGTACCGTCCCCTACGAGCAGTACTTC. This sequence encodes CASSTVPYEQYF.

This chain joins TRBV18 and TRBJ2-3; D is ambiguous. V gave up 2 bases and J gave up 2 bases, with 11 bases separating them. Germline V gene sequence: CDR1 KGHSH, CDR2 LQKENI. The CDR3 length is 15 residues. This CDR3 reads CASSPVLKATDTQYF. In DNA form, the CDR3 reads TGTGCCAGCTCACCAGTCCTTAAGGCCACAGATACGCAGTATTTT.

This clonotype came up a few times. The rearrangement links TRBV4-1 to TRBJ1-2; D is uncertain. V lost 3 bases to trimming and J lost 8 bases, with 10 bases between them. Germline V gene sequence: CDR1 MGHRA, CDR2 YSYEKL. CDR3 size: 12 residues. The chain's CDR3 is CASSQGPPGYTF. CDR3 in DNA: TGCGCCAGCAGCCAGGGCCCCCCAGGCTACACCTTC.

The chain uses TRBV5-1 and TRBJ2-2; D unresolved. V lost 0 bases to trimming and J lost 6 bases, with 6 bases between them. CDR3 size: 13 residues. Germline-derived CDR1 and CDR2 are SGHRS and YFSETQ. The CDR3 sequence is CASSLDFPGELFF. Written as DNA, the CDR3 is TGCGCCAGCAGCTTGGATTTTCCCGGGGAGCTGTTTTTT. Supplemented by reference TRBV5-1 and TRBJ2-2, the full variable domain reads KAGVTQTPRYLIKTRGQQVTLSCSPISGHRSVSWYQQTPGQGLQFLFEYFSETQRNKGNFPGRFSGRQFSNSRSEMNVSTLELGDSALYLCASSLDFPGELFFGEGSRLTVL.

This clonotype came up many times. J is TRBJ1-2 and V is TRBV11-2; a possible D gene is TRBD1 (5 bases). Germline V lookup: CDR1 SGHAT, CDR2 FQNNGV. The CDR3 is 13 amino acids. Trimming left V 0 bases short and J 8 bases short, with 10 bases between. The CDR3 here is CASSLDPGSGYTF. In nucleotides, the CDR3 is TGTGCCAGCAGCTTAGATCCAGGGAGCGGCTACACCTTC.

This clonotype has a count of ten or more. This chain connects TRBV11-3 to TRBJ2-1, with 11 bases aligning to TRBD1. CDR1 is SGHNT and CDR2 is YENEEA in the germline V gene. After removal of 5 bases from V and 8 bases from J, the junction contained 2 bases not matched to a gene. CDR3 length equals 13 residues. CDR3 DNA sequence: TGTGCCAGCAGCCCGGGACAGGGGGATGAGCAGTTCTTC. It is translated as CASSPGQGDEQFF.

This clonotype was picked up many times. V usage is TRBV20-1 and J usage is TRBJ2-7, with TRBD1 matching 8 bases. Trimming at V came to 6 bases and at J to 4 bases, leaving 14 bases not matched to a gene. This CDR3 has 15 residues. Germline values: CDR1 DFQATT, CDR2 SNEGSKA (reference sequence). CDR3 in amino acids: CSATTRGRPPYEQYF. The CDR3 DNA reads TGCAGTGCCACAACCAGGGGGCGACCCCCTTACGAGCAGTACTTC.

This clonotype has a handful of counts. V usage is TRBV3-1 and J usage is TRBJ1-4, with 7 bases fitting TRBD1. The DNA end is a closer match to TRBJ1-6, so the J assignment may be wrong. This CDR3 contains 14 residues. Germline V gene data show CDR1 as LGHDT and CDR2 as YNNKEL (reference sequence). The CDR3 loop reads CASSQVQGGSPLHF. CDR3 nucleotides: TGTGCCAGCAGCCAAGTTCAGGGGGGTTCACCCCTCCACTTT.

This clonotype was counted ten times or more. For the CDR3, the DNA is TGTGCCAGCAGTGAGAAAACTGGCTACACCTTC. Protein: CASSEKTGYTF. The chain couples TRBV12-3 or TRBV12-4 to TRBJ1-2; D ambiguous. Trimming left V 5 bases short and J 7 bases short, with 8 bases between. The CDR3 totals 11 residues.

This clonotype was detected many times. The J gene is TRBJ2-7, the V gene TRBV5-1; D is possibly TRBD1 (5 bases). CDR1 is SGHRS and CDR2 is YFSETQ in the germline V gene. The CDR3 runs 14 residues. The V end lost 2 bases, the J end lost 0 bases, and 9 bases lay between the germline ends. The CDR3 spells CASSFDSSSYEQYF. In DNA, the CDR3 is TGCGCCAGCAGCTTTGACAGCAGCTCCTACGAGCAGTACTTC. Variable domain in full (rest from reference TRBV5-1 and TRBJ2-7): KAGVTQTPRYLIKTRGQQVTLSCSPISGHRSVSWYQQTPGQGLQFLFEYFSETQRNKGNFPGRFSGRQFSNSRSEMNVSTLELGDSALYLCASSFDSSSYEQYFGPGTRLTVT.

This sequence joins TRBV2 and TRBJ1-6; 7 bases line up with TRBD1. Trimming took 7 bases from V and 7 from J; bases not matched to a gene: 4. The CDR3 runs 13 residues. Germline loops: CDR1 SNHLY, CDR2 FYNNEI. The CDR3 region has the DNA TGTGCCAGCACCGGGACAGCAAATTCACCCCTCCACTTT. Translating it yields CASTGTANSPLHF.

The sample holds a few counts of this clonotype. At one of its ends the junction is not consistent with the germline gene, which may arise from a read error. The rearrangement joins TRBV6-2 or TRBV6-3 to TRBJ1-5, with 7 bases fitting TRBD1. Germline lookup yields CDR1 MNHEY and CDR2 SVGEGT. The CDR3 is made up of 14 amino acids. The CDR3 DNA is TGTGCCAGCAGTTATGACAGGGTGGATCAGCCCCGGCATTTT. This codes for CASSYDRVDQPRHF.

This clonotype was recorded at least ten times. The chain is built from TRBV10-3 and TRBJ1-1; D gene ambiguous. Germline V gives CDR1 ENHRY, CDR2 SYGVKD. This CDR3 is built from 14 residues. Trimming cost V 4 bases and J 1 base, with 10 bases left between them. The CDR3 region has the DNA TGTGCCATCAGTGTTATTGAGGGGAACACTGAAGCTTTCTTT. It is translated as CAISVIEGNTEAFF.

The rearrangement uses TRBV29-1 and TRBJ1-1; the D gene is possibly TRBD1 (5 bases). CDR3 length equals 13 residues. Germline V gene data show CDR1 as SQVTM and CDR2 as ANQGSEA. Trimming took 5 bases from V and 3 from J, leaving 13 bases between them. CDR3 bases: TGCAGCGTTAGCCAGGGAATGGACACTGAAGCTTTCTTT. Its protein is CSVSQGMDTEAFF.

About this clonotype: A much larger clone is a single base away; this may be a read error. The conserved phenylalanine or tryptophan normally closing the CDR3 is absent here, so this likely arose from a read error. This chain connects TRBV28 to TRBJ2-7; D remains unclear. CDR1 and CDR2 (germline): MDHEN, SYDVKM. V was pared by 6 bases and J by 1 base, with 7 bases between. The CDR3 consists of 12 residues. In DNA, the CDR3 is TGTGCCAGCAGATCTCGGTCCTACGAGCAGTACCTC. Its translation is CASRSRSYEQYL.

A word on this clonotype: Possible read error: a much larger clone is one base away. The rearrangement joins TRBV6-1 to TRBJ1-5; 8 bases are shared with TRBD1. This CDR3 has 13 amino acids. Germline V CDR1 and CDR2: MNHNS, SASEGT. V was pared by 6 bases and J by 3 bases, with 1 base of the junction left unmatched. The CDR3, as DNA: TGTGCCAGCAGGGACAGGGCCAATCAGCCCCAGCATTTT. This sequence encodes CASRDRANQPQHF.

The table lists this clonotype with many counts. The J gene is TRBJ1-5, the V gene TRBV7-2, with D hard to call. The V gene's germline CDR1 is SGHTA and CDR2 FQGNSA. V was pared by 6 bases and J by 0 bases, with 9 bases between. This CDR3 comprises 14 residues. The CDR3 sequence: CASSLAGSNQPQHF. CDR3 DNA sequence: TGTGCCAGCAGTTTGGCAGGTAGCAATCAGCCCCAGCATTTT.

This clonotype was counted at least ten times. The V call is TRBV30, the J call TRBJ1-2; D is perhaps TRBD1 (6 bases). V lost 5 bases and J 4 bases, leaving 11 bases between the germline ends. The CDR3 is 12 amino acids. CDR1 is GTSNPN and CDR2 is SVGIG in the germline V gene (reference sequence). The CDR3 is CAWQRQAYGYTF. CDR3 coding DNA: TGTGCCTGGCAAAGACAGGCCTATGGCTACACCTTC.

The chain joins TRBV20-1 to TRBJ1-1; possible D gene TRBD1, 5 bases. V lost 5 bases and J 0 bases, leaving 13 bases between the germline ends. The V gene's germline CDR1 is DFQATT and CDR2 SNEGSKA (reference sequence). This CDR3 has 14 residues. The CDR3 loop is CSAPGTGLNTEAFF. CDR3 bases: TGCAGTGCTCCCGGGACGGGCCTGAACACTGAAGCTTTCTTT.

CDR3 residues: CASSVQMANTGELFF. For the CDR3, the DNA is TGTGCCAGCAGTGTGCAGATGGCGAACACCGGGGAGCTGTTTTTT. The rearrangement links TRBV6-1 to TRBJ2-2; D ambiguous. Germline V lookup: CDR1 MNHNS, CDR2 SASEGT. Trimming left V 4 bases short and J 0 bases short, with 9 bases between. The CDR3 is made up of 15 amino acids.

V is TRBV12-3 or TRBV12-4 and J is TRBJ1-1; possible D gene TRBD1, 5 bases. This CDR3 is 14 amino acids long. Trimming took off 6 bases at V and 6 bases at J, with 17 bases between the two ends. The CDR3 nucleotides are TGTGCCAGCAGACCGGGACTTGGAGCGTCTGAAGCTTTCTTT. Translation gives CASRPGLGASEAFF.

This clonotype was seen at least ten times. Written as DNA, the CDR3 is TGTGCCAGCAGAACTTTTGGGGGGGCAGATACGCAGTATTTT. Translated: CASRTFGGADTQYF. The chain combines TRBV28 with TRBJ2-3; 7 bases align to TRBD2. This CDR3 comprises 14 residues. Germline V gene sequence: CDR1 MDHEN, CDR2 SYDVKM. The trim removed 6 bases at V and 4 bases at J, leaving 7 bases unmatched.

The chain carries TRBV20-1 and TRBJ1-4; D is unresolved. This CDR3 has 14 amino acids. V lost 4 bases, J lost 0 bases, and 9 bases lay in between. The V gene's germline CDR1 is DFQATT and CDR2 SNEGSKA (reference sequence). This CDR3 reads CSATGAATNEKLFF. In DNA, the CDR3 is TGCAGTGCTACCGGCGCAGCAACTAATGAAAAACTGTTTTTT.

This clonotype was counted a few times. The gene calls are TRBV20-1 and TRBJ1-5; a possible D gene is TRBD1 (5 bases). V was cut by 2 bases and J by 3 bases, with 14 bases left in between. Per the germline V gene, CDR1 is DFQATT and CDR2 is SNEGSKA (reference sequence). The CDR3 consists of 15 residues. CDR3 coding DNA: TGCAGTGCTAGACCGCCGGGGGGAAACAATCAGCCCCAGCATTTT. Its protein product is CSARPPGGNNQPQHF.

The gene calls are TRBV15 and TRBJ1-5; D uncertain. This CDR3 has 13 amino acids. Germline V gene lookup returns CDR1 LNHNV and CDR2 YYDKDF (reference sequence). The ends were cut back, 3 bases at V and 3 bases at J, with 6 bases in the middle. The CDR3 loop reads CATSRQSNQPQHF. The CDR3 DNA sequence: TGTGCCACCAGCAGGCAGTCCAATCAGCCCCAGCATTTT.

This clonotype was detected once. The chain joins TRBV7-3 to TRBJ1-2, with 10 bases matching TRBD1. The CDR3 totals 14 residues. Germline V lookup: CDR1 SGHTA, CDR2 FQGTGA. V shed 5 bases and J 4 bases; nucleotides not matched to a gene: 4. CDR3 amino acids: CASSGGQGVYGYTF. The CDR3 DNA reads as TGTGCCAGCAGCGGTGGACAGGGGGTCTATGGCTACACCTTC.

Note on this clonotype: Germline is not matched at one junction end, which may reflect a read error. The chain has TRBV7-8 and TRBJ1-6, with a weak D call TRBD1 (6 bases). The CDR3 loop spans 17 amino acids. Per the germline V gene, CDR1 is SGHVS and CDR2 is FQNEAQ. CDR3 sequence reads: CASRAGYRERGNSPPHF. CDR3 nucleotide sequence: TGTGCCAGCAGAGCTGGCTACAGGGAAAGGGGTAATTCACCCCCCCACTTT.

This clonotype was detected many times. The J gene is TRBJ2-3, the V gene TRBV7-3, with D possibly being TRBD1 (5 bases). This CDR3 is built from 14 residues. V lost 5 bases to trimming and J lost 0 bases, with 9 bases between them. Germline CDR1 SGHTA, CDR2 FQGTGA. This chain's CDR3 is CASSPQGSTDTQYF. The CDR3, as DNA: TGTGCCAGCAGCCCTCAGGGTAGCACAGATACGCAGTATTTT.

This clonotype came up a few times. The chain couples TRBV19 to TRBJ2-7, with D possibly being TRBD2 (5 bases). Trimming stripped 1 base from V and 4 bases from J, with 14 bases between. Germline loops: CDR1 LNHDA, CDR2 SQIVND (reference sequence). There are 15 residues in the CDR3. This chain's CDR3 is CASSIVAGQNYEQYF. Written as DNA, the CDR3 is TGTGCCAGTAGTATAGTGGCGGGCCAGAATTACGAGCAGTACTTC.

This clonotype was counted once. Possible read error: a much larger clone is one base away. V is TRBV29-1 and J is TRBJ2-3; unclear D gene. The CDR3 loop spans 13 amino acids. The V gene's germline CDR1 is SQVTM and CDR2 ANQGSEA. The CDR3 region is CNSTLRAGDTQYF. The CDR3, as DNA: TGCAACTCTACGCTAAGGGCAGGAGATACGCAGTATTTT.